Given below is one TCR beta chain in context. The antigen is undetermined. This sample's time point: week 47, end of study. Each dose delivered 300 ug of mutant IDH1 20-mer peptide subcutaneously with imiquimod. Eight vaccinations were given in weeks 1, 3, 5, 7, 11, 15, 19 and 23. The data were obtained in a study of a mutant IDH1 vaccine in newly diagnosed glioma. For the study at large: Vaccination was launched 4-6 weeks after radiotherapy alone, or with temozolomide cycles. General observations from the study: Overall, more than 85% of patients had vaccine-induced immune responses.

V lost 6 bases to trimming and J lost 1 base, with 12 bases between them. The CDR3 is made up of 15 amino acids. Germline V gene lookup returns CDR1 LNHDA and CDR2 SQIVND (reference sequence). TCRdb keeps only in-frame clones here, not all; method: immunoSEQ multiplex PCR. The table has over 45,000 clones, less than 80% seen once. This clonotype was obtained from a man over 45 with glioma. The specimen was PBMCs, collected from a glioma patient whose treatment included an IDH1 peptide vaccine. The chain couples TRBV19 to TRBJ2-2; TRBD1 is a possible D gene (6 bases). CDR3 sequence reads: CASRRGTRNTGELFF. The CDR3 DNA follows: TGTGCCAGTAGGCGTGGGACACGGAACACCGGGGAGCTGTTTTTT.